This T cell receptor beta chain was captured by sequencing in a study of blood T cell repertoires in COVID-19. Repertoires were generated with immunoSEQ multiplex PCR, while TCRdb's copy carries only in-frame clones and drops some. Of more than 300,000 clones listed, 85% to 95% were seen once; the top ten hold less than 4%. This CDR3 region has 17 residues. Looked up from germline, CDR1 is SGHAT and CDR2 is FQNNGV. V gave up 5 bases and J gave up 0 bases; unmatched junction bases: 5. Researchers sorted participants into cohorts using their self-reported clinical history. The V call is TRBV11-2, the J call TRBJ1-6; 9 bases are a match to TRBD1. The clonotype was recovered from a woman under 40 who had been exposed to COVID-19. Sequenced sample: PBMCs or T cells enriched from blood (not recorded which). Here the CDR3 reads CASSRGQGSSYNSPLHF. The DNA of the CDR3 is TGTGCCAGCAGCCGGGGACAGGGCAGCTCCTATAATTCACCCCTCCACTTT.